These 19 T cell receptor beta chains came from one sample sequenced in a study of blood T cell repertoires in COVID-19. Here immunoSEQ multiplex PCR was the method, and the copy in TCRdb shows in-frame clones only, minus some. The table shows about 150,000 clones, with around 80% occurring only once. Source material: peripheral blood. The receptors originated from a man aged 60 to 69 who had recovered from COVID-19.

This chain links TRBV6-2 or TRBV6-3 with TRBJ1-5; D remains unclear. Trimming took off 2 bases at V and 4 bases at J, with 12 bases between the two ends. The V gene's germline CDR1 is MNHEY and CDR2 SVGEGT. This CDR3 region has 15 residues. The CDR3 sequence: CASSYERDGNQPQHF. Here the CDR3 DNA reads TGTGCCAGCAGTTACGAGAGGGATGGAAATCAGCCCCAGCATTTT.

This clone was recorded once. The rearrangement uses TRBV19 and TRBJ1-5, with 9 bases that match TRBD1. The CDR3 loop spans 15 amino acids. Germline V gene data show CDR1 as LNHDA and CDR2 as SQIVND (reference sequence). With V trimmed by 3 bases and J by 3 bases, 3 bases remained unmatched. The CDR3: CASSIGDRVNQPQHF. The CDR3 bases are TGTGCCAGTAGTATCGGGGACAGGGTCAATCAGCCCCAGCATTTT.

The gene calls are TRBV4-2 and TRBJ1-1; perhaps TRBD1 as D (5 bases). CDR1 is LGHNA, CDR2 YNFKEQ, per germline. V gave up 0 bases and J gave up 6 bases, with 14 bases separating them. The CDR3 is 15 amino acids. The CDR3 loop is CASSQDGHNEAEAFF. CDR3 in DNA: TGTGCCAGCAGCCAAGATGGACATAATGAAGCTGAAGCTTTCTTT.

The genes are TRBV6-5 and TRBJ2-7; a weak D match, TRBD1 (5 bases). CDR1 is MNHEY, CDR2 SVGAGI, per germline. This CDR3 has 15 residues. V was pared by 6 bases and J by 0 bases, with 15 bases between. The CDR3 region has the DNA TGTGCCAGCAGCGTGTCATACAGGAACTCCTACGAGCAGTACTTC. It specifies CASSVSYRNSYEQYF.

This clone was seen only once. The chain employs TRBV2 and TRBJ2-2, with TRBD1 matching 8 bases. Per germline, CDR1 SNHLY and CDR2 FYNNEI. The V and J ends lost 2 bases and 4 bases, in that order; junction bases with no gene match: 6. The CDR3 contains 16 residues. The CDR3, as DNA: TGTGCCAGCAGTGAATACGGGACAGGTCCCACCGGGGAGCTGTTTTTT. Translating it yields CASSEYGTGPTGELFF.

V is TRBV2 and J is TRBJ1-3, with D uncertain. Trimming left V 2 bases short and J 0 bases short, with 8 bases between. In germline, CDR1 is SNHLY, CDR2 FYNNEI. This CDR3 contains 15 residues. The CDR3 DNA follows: TGTGCCAGCAGTGAAATCATACTCTCTGGAAACACCATATATTTT. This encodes CASSEIILSGNTIYF.

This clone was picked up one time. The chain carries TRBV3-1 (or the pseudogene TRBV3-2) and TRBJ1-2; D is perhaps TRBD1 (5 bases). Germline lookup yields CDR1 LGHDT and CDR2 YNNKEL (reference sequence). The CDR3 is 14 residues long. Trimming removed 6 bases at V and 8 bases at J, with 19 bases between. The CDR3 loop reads CASSHQGSRHGYTF. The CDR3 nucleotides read TGTGCCAGCAGTCATCAGGGTTCCCGCCACGGCTACACCTTC.

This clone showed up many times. As DNA, the CDR3 is TGTGCCAGCAGTGGGACGGGGGGCAATCAGCCCCAGCATTTT. Translation: CASSGTGGNQPQHF. This chain links TRBV2 with TRBJ1-5; possibly TRBD1 for D (5 bases). Trimming removed 4 bases at V and 2 bases at J, with 9 bases between. Germline CDR1 is SNHLY and CDR2 is FYNNEI. This CDR3 region has 14 residues.

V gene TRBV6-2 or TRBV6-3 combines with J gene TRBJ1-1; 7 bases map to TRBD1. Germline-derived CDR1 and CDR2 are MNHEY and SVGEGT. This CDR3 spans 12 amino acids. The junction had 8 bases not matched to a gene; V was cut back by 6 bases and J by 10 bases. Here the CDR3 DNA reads TGTGCCAGCAGCAGACAGGGCTCTAGAGCTTTCTTT. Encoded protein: CASSRQGSRAFF.

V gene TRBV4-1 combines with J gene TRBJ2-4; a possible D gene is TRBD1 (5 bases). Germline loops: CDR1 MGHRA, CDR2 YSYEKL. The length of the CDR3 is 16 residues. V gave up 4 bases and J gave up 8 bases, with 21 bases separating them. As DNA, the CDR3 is TGCGCCAGCAGCCTCCGGCAAGGGGCTATCGAGTACATTCAGTACTTC. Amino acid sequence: CASSLRQGAIEYIQYF.

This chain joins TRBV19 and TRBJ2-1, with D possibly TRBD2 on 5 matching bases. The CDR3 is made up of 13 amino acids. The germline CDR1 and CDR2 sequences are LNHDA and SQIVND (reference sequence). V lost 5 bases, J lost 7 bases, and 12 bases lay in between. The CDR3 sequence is CASSAARGNEQFF. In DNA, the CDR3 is TGTGCCAGTAGTGCGGCTCGAGGGAATGAGCAGTTCTTC.

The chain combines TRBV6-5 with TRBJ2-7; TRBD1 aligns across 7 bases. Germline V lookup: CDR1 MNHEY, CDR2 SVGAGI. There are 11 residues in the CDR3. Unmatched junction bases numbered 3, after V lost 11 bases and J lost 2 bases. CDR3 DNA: TGTGCCCTCACAGGGGCCTACGAGCAGTACTTC. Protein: CALTGAYEQYF.

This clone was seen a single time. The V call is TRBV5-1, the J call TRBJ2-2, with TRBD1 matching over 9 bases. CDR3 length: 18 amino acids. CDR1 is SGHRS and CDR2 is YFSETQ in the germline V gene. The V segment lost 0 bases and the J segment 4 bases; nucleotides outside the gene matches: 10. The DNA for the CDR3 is TGCGCCAGCAGCTTGGCCGGGAGTTGGGACAGGGTCACCGGGGAGCTGTTTTTT. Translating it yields CASSLAGSWDRVTGELFF.

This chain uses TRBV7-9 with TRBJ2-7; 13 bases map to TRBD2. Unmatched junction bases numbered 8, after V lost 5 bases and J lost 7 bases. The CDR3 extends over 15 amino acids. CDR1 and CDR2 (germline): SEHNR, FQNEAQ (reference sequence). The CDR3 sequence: CASSPGLAGLSEQYF. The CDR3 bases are TGTGCCAGCAGCCCGGGACTAGCGGGGTTGTCGGAGCAGTACTTC.

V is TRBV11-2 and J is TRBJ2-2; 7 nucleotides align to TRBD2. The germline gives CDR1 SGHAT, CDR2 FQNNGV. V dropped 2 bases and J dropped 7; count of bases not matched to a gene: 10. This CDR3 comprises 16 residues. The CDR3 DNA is TGTGCCAGCAGCTTAAACGTGGCGGGAGTGGGCGGGGAGCTGTTTTTT. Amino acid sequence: CASSLNVAGVGGELFF.

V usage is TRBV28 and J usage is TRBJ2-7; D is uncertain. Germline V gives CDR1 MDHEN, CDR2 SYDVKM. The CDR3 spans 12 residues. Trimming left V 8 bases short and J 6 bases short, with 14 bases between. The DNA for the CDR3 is TGTGCCAGCTCCTTCCCCCTAGGCGAGCAGTACTTC. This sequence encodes CASSFPLGEQYF.

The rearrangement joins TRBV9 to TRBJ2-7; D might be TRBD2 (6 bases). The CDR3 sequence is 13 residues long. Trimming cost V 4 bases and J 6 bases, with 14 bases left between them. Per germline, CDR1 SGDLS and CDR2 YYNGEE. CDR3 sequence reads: CASSSAWGGEQYF. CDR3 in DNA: TGTGCCAGCAGCTCAGCCTGGGGAGGCGAGCAGTACTTC.

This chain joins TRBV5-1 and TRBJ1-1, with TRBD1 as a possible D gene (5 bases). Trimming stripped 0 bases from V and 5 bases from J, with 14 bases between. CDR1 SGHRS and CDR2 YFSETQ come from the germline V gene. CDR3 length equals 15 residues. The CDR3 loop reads CASSLERGAGTEAFF. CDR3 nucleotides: TGCGCCAGCAGCTTGGAGCGGGGCGCGGGAACTGAAGCTTTCTTT.

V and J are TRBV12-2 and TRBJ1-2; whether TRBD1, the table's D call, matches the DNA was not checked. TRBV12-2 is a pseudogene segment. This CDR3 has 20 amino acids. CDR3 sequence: CASRLSPPWDRVKFPYGYTF. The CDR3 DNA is TGTGCAAGTCGCTTATCACCCCCTTGGGACAGGGTAAAATTTCCCTATGGCTACACCTTC.